This T cell receptor beta chain was recovered during a study of vaccination and CD4 T cells after COVID-19. Specified treatment: roughly 10-day PBMC culture with coronavirus spike peptide pools or control peptides (ViraFEST assay). A word on this clonotype: What it binds is unknown.

Sequencing of the DNA from cultured CD4+ T cells was carried out with the Oncomine TCR Beta short-read assay. A single record per CDR3 protein comes from TCRdb applying MiXCR to the PCR reads. The table lists roughly 20,000 distinct CDR3 sequences, around 50% of them singletons. Deletions cut 5 bases from V and 3 bases from J, with 5 bases between. The germline V gene has CDR1 DFQATT and CDR2 SNEGSKA (reference sequence). The CDR3 contains 11 residues. The clonotype comes from a human donor who had recovered from COVID-19. What was sequenced was CD4+ T cells from blood, cultured in vitro. V usage is TRBV20-1 and J usage is TRBJ2-1; D is unclear. The CDR3 spells CSASLYNEQFF. CDR3 DNA: TGCAGTGCTTCTCTCTACAATGAGCAGTTCTTC.